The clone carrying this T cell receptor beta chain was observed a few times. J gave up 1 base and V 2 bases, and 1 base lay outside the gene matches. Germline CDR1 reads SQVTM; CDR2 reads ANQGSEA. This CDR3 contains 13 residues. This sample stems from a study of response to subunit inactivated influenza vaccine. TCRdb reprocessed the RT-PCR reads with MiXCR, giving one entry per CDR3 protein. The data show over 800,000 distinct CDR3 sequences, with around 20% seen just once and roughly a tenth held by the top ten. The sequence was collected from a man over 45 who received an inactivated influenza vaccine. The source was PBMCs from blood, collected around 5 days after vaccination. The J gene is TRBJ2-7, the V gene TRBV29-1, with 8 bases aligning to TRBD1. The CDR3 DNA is TGCAGCGTTGAACACAGGGGGTCCTACGAGCAGTACTTC. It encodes CSVEHRGSYEQYF.